This is a list of T cell receptor beta chains from one sample in a study of beta chain features in type 1 diabetes. Profiled with immunoSEQ multiplex PCR; TCRdb holds only in-frame clones, not every one. The profile shows more than 550,000 clones, over 12% of them singletons. Sequencing was carried out using naive CD4+ T cells from blood. The receptors derive from a man in his late teens or twenties with type 1 diabetes. Both conserved end residues are part of each CDR3. D genes are given only for firm matches. For some rows the clone size is stated as once, few or many, or as a class when expanded; others skip it.

16,TRBJ1-5,few,TRBV28,TRBD1,CAISRGGTGTSKPQHF,TGTGCCATCTCACGGGGGGGGACAGGGACCTCTAAGCCCCAGCATTTT
12,TRBJ2-7,few,TRBV29-1,-,CSVDDGVDEQYF,TGCAGCGTTGATGACGGGGTCGACGAGCAGTACTTC
14,TRBJ1-2,few,TRBV4-1,-,CASSQDGPSPGYTF,TGCGCCAGCAGCCAAGATGGGCCAAGCCCAGGCTACACCTTC
15,TRBJ2-7,-,TRBV9,TRBD1,CASSVGGTGAYEQYF,TGTGCCAGCAGCGTAGGCGGGACAGGAGCCTACGAGCAGTACTTC
15,TRBJ1-3,few,TRBV9,-,CASSVAPISGNTIYF,TGTGCCAGCAGCGTAGCTCCGATCTCTGGAAACACCATATATTTT
13,TRBJ1-5,few,TRBV6-5,TRBD1,CASMRGQGQPQHF,TGTGCCAGCATGAGGGGGCAAGGACAGCCCCAGCATTTT
12,TRBJ2-7,-,TRBV10-3,-,CAISPRAVEQYF,TGTGCCATCAGCCCACGGGCTGTGGAGCAGTACTTC
14,TRBJ1-4,few,TRBV7-9,TRBD1,CASSEDRDYEKLFF,TGTGCCAGCAGCGAGGACAGGGACTATGAAAAACTGTTTTTT
16,TRBJ2-7,-,TRBV5-1,-,CASSLGQKGSSYEQYF,TGCGCCAGCAGCTTGGGACAGAAAGGGAGCTCCTACGAGCAGTACTTC
13,TRBJ2-2,few,TRBV27,-,CASSLSYTGELFF,TGTGCCAGCAGTTTATCATACACCGGGGAGCTGTTTTTT
13,TRBJ2-5,-,TRBV7-2,-,CASLRGRQETQYF,TGTGCCAGCCTTCGCGGACGGCAAGAGACCCAGTACTTC
13,TRBJ2-7,few,TRBV21-1,-,CASTRPYSYEQYF,TGTGCCAGCACCCGCCCTTACTCCTACGAGCAGTACTTC
15,TRBJ1-5,few,TRBV5-6,TRBD1,CASSSGGQLNQPQHF,TGTGCCAGCAGCAGCGGGGGACAGCTCAATCAGCCCCAGCATTTT
12,TRBJ1-2,-,TRBV7-9,-,CASSPILEGYTF,TGTGCCAGCAGCCCAATCTTAGAAGGCTACACCTTC
14,TRBJ2-2,-,TRBV2,-,CASTQRGNTGELFF,TGTGCCAGCACTCAGAGGGGAAACACCGGGGAGCTGTTTTTT